This TCR beta chain was captured by sequencing in a study of shared clonotypes between healthy human individuals. Study-wide background: For every donor, three CD4 naive, three CD4 memory, two CD8 naive and one CD8 memory plates were used.

It was across several immunoSEQ plates that each subset's genomic DNA was evenly split. Clones were read by immunoSEQ multiplex PCR, and TCRdb kept only the in-frame ones, dropping some. Of about 680,000 clones detected, about 90% appear once; the ten largest clones hold 24%. General study findings and limits: A generally larger estimated richness was seen in naive subsets than in memory subsets.

The J segment lost 0 bases and the V segment lost 5 bases, leaving 4 bases of the junction unmatched. The CDR3 totals 16 residues. Germline-derived CDR1 and CDR2 are SEHNR and FQNEAQ (reference sequence). Naive CD8 cells lacked CD45RO, underwent positive selection for CCR7 and left out terminally differentiated effector memory CD45RA+ cells. Adults of Caucasian background living in Nashville, Tennessee made up all donors. Comment on this clone: The target antigen is unknown.

The sequenced sample was naive CD8+ T cells sorted from blood. The origin of this receptor is a man aged 25-45 years in good health. The rearrangement joins TRBV7-9 to TRBJ2-1, with 10 bases identical to TRBD2. The CDR3 DNA sequence: TGTGCCAGCAGCGAAAGCGGGAGGGACTCCTACAATGAGCAGTTCTTC. Translated, it gives CASSESGRDSYNEQFF. The full variable domain, rest sourced from reference TRBV7-9 and TRBJ2-1, is DTGVSQNPRHKITKRGQNVTFRCDPISEHNRLYWYRQTLGQGPEFLTYFQNEAQLEKSRLLSDRFSAERPKGSFSTLEIQRTEQGDSAMYLCASSESGRDSYNEQFFGPGTRLTVL.